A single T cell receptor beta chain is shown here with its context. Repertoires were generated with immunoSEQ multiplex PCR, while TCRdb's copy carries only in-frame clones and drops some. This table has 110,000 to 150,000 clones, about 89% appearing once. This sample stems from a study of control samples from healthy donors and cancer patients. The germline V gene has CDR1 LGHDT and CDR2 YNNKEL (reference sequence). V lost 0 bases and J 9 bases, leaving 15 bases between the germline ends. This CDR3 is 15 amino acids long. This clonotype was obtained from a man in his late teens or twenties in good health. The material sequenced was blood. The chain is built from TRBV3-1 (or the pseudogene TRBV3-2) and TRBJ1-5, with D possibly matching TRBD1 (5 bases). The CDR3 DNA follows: TGTGCCAGCAGCCAAGAGCCAGTGGGGGAACCGCCCCAGCATTTT. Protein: CASSQEPVGEPPQHF.